What follows are 3 T cell receptor beta chains derived from one specimen sequenced in a study of tumor and adjacent non-tumor tissue in lung cancer. The library came from three nested PCR rounds adapted from ARM-PCR protocols. TCRdb passed the multiplex PCR reads through MiXCR, listing each CDR3 protein once. The table records approximately 120,000 distinct CDR3 sequences, 60% to 70% of them present only once. This sample's RNA came from whole unsorted tissue. The normal lung tissue was taken more than 3 cm from the tumor edge. The sequenced sample consisted of distant non-tumor lung tissue. Receptors were obtained from a man aged 55-75 years with non-small cell lung cancer.

In this sample, this clonotype turned up many times. V is TRBV4-1 and J is TRBJ1-5; 7 positions match TRBD1. Germline lookup yields CDR1 MGHRA and CDR2 YSYEKL. The CDR3 loop spans 14 amino acids. Losses at the gene ends were 0 bases for V and 7 bases for J; bases not matched to a gene: 3. CDR3 sequence (DNA): TGCGCCAGCAGCCAAGAACAGGGGAACCAGCCCCAGCATTTT. Residues: CASSQEQGNQPQHF.

This clonotype has a handful of counts. An end of the junction differs from the germline gene, which may be a read error. The V call is TRBV11-3, the J call TRBJ2-5, with D unclear. Looked up from germline, CDR1 is SGHNT and CDR2 is YENEEA. The CDR3 has 12 residues. This chain's CDR3 is CAGSSLQETQCF. CDR3 nucleotides: TGTGCCGGCAGCTCGCTCCAAGAGACCCAGTGCTTC.

With respect to this clonotype: The conserved closing phenylalanine or tryptophan is absent in this CDR3, likely reflecting a read error. The DNA is omitted, as the CDR3 cannot be located on it reliably, and the CDR3 follows TCRdb's listing. The chain recombines TRBV12-3 or TRBV12-4 with TRBJ2-7; TRBD2 is taken as the D call from the table, unchecked against the DNA. The CDR3 contains 16 residues when both ends are counted. This chain's CDR3 is CASSLTSGRVSYEQYL.